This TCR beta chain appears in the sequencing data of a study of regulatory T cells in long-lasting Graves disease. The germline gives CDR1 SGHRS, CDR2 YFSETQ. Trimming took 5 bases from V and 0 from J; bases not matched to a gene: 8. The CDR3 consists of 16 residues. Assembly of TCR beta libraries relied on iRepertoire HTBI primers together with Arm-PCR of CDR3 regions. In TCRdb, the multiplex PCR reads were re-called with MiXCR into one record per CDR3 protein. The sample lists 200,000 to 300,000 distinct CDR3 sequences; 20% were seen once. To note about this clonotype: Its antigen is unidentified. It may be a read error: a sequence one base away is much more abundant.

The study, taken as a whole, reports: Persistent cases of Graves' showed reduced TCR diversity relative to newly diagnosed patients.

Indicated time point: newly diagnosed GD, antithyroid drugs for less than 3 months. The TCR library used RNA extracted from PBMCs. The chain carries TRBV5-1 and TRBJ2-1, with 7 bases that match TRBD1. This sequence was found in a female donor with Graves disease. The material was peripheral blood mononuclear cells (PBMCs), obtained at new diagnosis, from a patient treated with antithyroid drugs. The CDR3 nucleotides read TGCGCCAGCAGGGGGGAGACAGGGAGCTCCTACAATGAGCAGTTCTTC. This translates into CASRGETGSSYNEQFF. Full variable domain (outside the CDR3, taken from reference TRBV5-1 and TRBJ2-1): KAGVTQTPRYLIKTRGQQVTLSCSPISGHRSVSWYQQTPGQGLQFLFEYFSETQRNKGNFPGRFSGRQFSNSRSEMNVSTLELGDSALYLCASRGETGSSYNEQFFGPGTRLTVL.